A single sample is the source of the 18 T cell receptor beta chains below, sequenced in a study of radiotherapy plus CTLA-4 blockade in lung cancer. TCRdb's table, derived via immunoSEQ multiplex PCR, lists solely in-frame clones and lacks some. The top ten hold approximately 2.5% of the sample, which has some 51,000 clones, approximately 80% seen once. Sequenced material: peripheral blood, taken from a patient treated with radiotherapy plus ipilimumab. All receptors come from a human donor with non-small cell lung cancer whose response to radiotherapy plus ipilimumab could not be evaluated.

The chain has TRBV5-1 and TRBJ1-5; 7 nucleotides match TRBD1. The CDR3 covers 14 residues. V was pared by 0 bases and J by 8 bases, with 5 bases of the junction left unmatched. Germline CDR1 SGHRS, CDR2 YFSETQ. Written as DNA, the CDR3 is TGCGCCAGCAGCTTGGACTTAGGGGGCAAGCCCCAGCATTTT. Translating it yields CASSLDLGGKPQHF.

The V gene is TRBV5-1, the J gene TRBJ1-1; D remains unclear. CDR3 length equals 14 residues. Germline CDR1 SGHRS, CDR2 YFSETQ. With 0 bases removed from V and 1 base from J, the gap between germline ends came to 7 bases. The CDR3: CASSLALGNTEAFF. CDR3 DNA sequence: TGCGCCAGCAGCTTGGCTCTCGGGAACACTGAAGCTTTCTTT. Based on the CDR3 plus reference TRBV5-1 and TRBJ1-1, the full variable domain is KAGVTQTPRYLIKTRGQQVTLSCSPISGHRSVSWYQQTPGQGLQFLFEYFSETQRNKGNFPGRFSGRQFSNSRSEMNVSTLELGDSALYLCASSLALGNTEAFFGQGTRLTVV.

This clone has only a few counts. The chain has TRBV4-3 and TRBJ1-4; TRBD1 matches 8 bases. Germline CDR1 reads LGHNA; CDR2 reads YSLEER. The CDR3 covers 15 residues. V was clipped by 1 base and J by 7 bases; unmatched bases: 5. In DNA form, the CDR3 reads TGCGCCAGCAGCCAAGGAGACAGGGGCGGTGAAAAACTGTTTTTT. Translation: CASSQGDRGGEKLFF.

This clone was seen a handful of times. This chain connects TRBV28 to TRBJ2-1; D might be TRBD1 (7 bases). The CDR3 consists of 13 residues. The germline V and J ends were trimmed by 6 bases and 10 bases, with 16 bases remaining between them. The V gene's germline CDR1 is MDHEN and CDR2 SYDVKM. The CDR3 protein is CASSGGGRREQFF. The CDR3 nucleotides are TGTGCCAGCAGCGGAGGGGGCCGACGAGAGCAGTTCTTC.

The chain recombines TRBV30 with TRBJ2-7; maybe TRBD2 (7 bases). This CDR3 contains 12 residues. Germline values: CDR1 GTSNPN, CDR2 SVGIG (reference sequence). The V end lost 1 base, the J end lost 6 bases, and 10 bases lay between the germline ends. CDR3 sequence (DNA): TGTGCCTGGAGTGGCGGGGGCCGCGAGCAGTACTTC. Translating it yields CAWSGGGREQYF.

CDR3 protein: CASSRTQSGTGNYEQYF. CDR3 DNA sequence: TGTGCCAGCAGCCGGACCCAATCCGGGACAGGAAACTACGAGCAGTACTTC. The chain has TRBV11-2 and TRBJ2-7; TRBD1 matches at 8 bases. The CDR3 totals 17 residues. V was clipped by 5 bases and J by 3 bases; unmatched bases: 15. The germline V gene has CDR1 SGHAT and CDR2 FQNNGV.

V is TRBV15 and J is TRBJ2-7; D perhaps matches TRBD1 (5 bases). Trimming removed 2 bases at V and 3 bases at J, with 8 bases between. Looked up from germline, CDR1 is LNHNV and CDR2 is YYDKDF (reference sequence). The CDR3 totals 13 residues. CDR3 protein: CATSRQGFYEQYF. The CDR3 DNA sequence: TGTGCCACCAGCAGACAGGGATTCTACGAGCAGTACTTC. Full variable domain (missing parts from reference TRBV15 and TRBJ2-7): DAMVIQNPRYQVTQFGKPVTLSCSQTLNHNVMYWYQQKSSQAPKLLFHYYDKDFNNEADTPDNFQSRRPNTSFCFLDIRSPGLGDTAMYLCATSRQGFYEQYFGPGTRLTVT.

This clone was seen only a few times. The chain joins TRBV19 to TRBJ1-5; D may be TRBD1 (6 bases). V was shortened by 4 bases and J by 3 bases, with 10 bases between the two germline ends. Germline lookup yields CDR1 LNHDA and CDR2 SQIVND (reference sequence). The CDR3 consists of 14 residues. The CDR3 reads CASSRQGLNQPQHF. As DNA, the CDR3 is TGTGCCAGTAGTAGGCAGGGGCTCAATCAGCCCCAGCATTTT. The entire variable domain, with the rest obtained from reference TRBV19 and TRBJ1-5, is as follows: DGGITQSPKYLFRKEGQNVTLSCEQNLNHDAMYWYRQDPGQGLRLIYYSQIVNDFQKGDIAEGYSVSREKKESFPLTVTSAQKNPTAFYLCASSRQGLNQPQHFGDGTRLSIL.

Turning to this clone: Other DNA variants within this sample encode the same CDR3. The chain recombines TRBV5-4 with TRBJ1-5, with D unresolved. Trimming removed 0 bases from V and 7 bases from J, with 5 bases in between. The CDR3 length is 12 residues. The germline gives CDR1 SGHNT, CDR2 YYREEE (reference sequence). As DNA, the CDR3 is TGTGCCAGCAGCTTGGATAGCCAGCCCCAGCATTTT. Its translation: CASSLDSQPQHF.

This rearrangement joins TRBV7-9 to TRBJ2-7; D unresolved. The V gene lost 5 bases and the J gene lost 2 bases, with 13 bases spanning the gap. The CDR3 extends over 14 amino acids. The germline CDR1 and CDR2 sequences are SEHNR and FQNEAQ (reference sequence). The CDR3 DNA sequence: TGTGCCAGCAGCCCAGTCGCCGATACCTACGAGCAGTACTTC. It codes for CASSPVADTYEQYF.

This clone occurred a few times. This CDR3 reads CASSPGLTSYEQYF. The CDR3, as DNA: TGTGCCAGCTCACCAGGGCTGACCTCCTACGAGCAGTACTTC. The rearrangement joins TRBV18 to TRBJ2-7, with D unresolved. The CDR3 is 14 amino acids. The germline V gene has CDR1 KGHSH and CDR2 LQKENI. Trimming removed 2 bases at V and 0 bases at J, with 8 bases between. The full variable domain, completed using reference TRBV18 and TRBJ2-7, is NAGVMQNPRHLVRRRGQEARLRCSPMKGHSHVYWYRQLPEEGLKFMVYLQKENIIDESGMPKERFSAEFPKEGPSILRIQQVVRGDSAAYFCASSPGLTSYEQYFGPGTRLTVT.

The CDR3 sequence: CASSPSAGGLDGELFF. The CDR3 DNA sequence: TGTGCCAGCAGCCCTAGTGCGGGGGGGCTCGACGGGGAGCTGTTTTTT. V usage is TRBV7-2 and J usage is TRBJ2-2; 9 nucleotides align to TRBD2. Germline V gene sequence: CDR1 SGHTA, CDR2 FQGNSA. The junction had 11 bases not matched to a gene; V was cut back by 5 bases and J by 7 bases. This CDR3 contains 16 residues.

The chain couples TRBV5-1 to TRBJ2-1; TRBD2 matches at 12 bases. V was clipped by 3 bases and J by 6 bases; unmatched bases: 4. CDR1 is SGHRS and CDR2 is YFSETQ in the germline V gene. The CDR3 consists of 15 residues. CDR3 coding DNA: TGCGCCAGCAGCTCATGGGGACTAGCGGGCAATGAGCAGTTCTTC. It is translated as CASSSWGLAGNEQFF.

The chain employs TRBV19 and TRBJ1-2; TRBD1 agrees at 7 bases. CDR1 LNHDA and CDR2 SQIVND come from the germline V gene (reference sequence). V shed 6 bases and J 3 bases; nucleotides not matched to a gene: 7. The CDR3 loop spans 14 amino acids. The CDR3 sequence: CASSLTGADYGYTF. CDR3 DNA: TGTGCCAGTAGCCTCACAGGGGCAGACTATGGCTACACCTTC.

The chain is built from TRBV5-4 and TRBJ2-7; D gene unclear. The CDR3 sequence is 14 residues long. V gave up 4 bases and J gave up 0 bases, with 11 bases separating them. The germline V gene encodes CDR1 SGHNT and CDR2 YYREEE (reference sequence). CDR3 DNA sequence: TGTGCCAGCAGCCCCGTGGCGGACTCCTACGAGCAGTACTTC. This encodes CASSPVADSYEQYF.

The genes are TRBV7-6 and TRBJ1-1; D perhaps matches TRBD1 (6 bases). The germline V and J ends were trimmed by 4 bases and 2 bases, with 8 bases remaining between them. The CDR3 is 13 amino acids. Germline V gives CDR1 SGHVS, CDR2 FNYEAQ. CDR3 region: CASSSQGNTEAFF. CDR3 in DNA: TGTGCCAGCAGCTCACAGGGAAACACTGAAGCTTTCTTT. Variable domain in full (rest from reference TRBV7-6 and TRBJ1-1): GAGVSQSPRYKVTKRGQDVALRCDPISGHVSLYWYRQALGQGPEFLTYFNYEAQQDKSGLPNDRFSAERPEGSISTLTIQRTEQRDSAMYRCASSSQGNTEAFFGQGTRLTVV.

The CDR3, as DNA: TGTGCCAGCAGCTTACTCAGACTAACCGTTGGAGCTAGCACAGATACGCAGTATTTT. Its translation: CASSLLRLTVGASTDTQYF. The J gene is TRBJ2-3, the V gene TRBV7-2; tentative D call: TRBD2 (5 bases). The V gene lost 2 bases and the J gene lost 0 bases, with 21 bases spanning the gap. The CDR3 length is 19 residues. Germline V gene data show CDR1 as SGHTA and CDR2 as FQGNSA.

This sequence joins TRBV18 and TRBJ2-2; D not certain. The CDR3 has 12 residues. V lost 5 bases and J lost 6, with 7 bases in between. Germline lookup yields CDR1 KGHSH and CDR2 LQKENI. Here the CDR3 DNA reads TGTGCCAGCTCATCCCAGGCCGGGGAGCTGTTTTTT. Protein sequence: CASSSQAGELFF.